The 2 T cell receptor beta chains in this list originate from one sample, sequenced in a study of blood T cell repertoires in COVID-19. Only in-frame clones appear in the TCRdb table, and some are missing; sequencing was by immunoSEQ multiplex PCR. The repertoire has 390,000 or so clones, 70% to 90% of them found once; the top ten carry under 11%. Material: peripheral blood. These TCRs come from a woman aged 25 to 39 with COVID-19, enrolled during active disease.

This clone was observed a few times. This chain uses TRBV5-1 with TRBJ2-2, with 12 bases that match TRBD2. Germline assignment: CDR1 SGHRS and CDR2 YFSETQ. The CDR3 covers 15 residues. Trimming cost V 4 bases and J 3 bases; bases outside gene matches: 1. CDR3 in DNA: TGCGCCAGCAGCCGACTAGCGGGAGACACCGGGGAGCTGTTTTTT. This codes for CASSRLAGDTGELFF. The full variable domain, in which reference TRBV5-1 and TRBJ2-2 provide the parts outside the CDR3, is KAGVTQTPRYLIKTRGQQVTLSCSPISGHRSVSWYQQTPGQGLQFLFEYFSETQRNKGNFPGRFSGRQFSNSRSEMNVSTLELGDSALYLCASSRLAGDTGELFFGEGSRLTVL.

The V gene is TRBV6-6, the J gene TRBJ1-2; no definite D call. CDR1 MNHNY and CDR2 SVGAGI come from the germline V gene (reference sequence). CDR3 size: 11 residues. Trimming removed 5 bases from V and 5 bases from J, with 6 bases in between. CDR3 amino acids: CASSLLYGYTF. CDR3 sequence (DNA): TGTGCCAGCAGTCTCCTTTATGGCTACACCTTC.